This record looks at one T cell receptor (beta chain) sequence and its context. Profiling relied on immunoSEQ multiplex PCR, and the TCRdb table lists in-frame clones only, not all of them. The sample shows approximately 80,000 clones, roughly 78% of them seen only once. These data originate in a study of blood T cell repertoires in COVID-19. As for the study in general: Sites across the United States, Italy and Spain contributed samples from acute and convalescent COVID-19.

CDR1 and CDR2 (germline): MDHEN, SYDVKM. This CDR3 is 14 amino acids long. V shed 5 bases and J shed 6 bases, with 16 bases lying between them. The clonotype originates from a man aged 55 to 70 with acute or convalescent COVID-19. Material: peripheral blood. V and J are TRBV28 and TRBJ1-1, with D hard to call. CDR3 region: CASSPGLPFAEAFF. The CDR3 nucleotides read TGTGCCAGCAGTCCCGGACTCCCTTTTGCTGAAGCTTTCTTT.